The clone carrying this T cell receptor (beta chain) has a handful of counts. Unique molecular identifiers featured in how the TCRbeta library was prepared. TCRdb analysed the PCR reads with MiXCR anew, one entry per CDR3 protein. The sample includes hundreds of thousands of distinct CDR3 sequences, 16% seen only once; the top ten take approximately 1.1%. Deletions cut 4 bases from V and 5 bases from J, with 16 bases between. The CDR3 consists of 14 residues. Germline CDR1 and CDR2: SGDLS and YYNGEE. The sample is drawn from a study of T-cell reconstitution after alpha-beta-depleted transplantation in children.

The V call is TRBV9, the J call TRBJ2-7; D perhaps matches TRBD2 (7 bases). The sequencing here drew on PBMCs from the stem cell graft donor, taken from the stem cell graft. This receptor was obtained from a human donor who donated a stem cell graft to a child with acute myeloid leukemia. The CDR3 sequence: CASSWGGLGDEQYF. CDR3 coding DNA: TGTGCCAGCAGCTGGGGGGGGCTAGGCGACGAGCAGTACTTC.